The sequence of this T cell receptor beta chain was determined in a study of response to subunit inactivated influenza vaccine. Via MiXCR, TCRdb re-called the RT-PCR reads, giving one row per CDR3 protein. The sample lists about 800,000 distinct CDR3 sequences; around 20% were seen once. Trimming cost V 6 bases and J 3 bases; bases outside gene matches: 5. From germline, CDR1 is DFQATT and CDR2 SNEGSKA (reference sequence). CDR3 length: 14 amino acids. As for this clonotype: Its matching antigen is unknown.

Findings of the study overall: After each seasonal influenza vaccination, few new T cells are recruited, the authors suggested.

Material: PBMCs from blood, obtained approximately 5 days after vaccination. This chain links TRBV20-1 with TRBJ1-6, with 7 bases lining up with TRBD1. This clonotype was obtained from a man aged 50 or older who received an inactivated influenza vaccine. The CDR3 spells CSADRTGYNSPLHF. The CDR3, as DNA: TGCAGTGCAGATAGGACAGGCTATAATTCACCCCTCCACTTT.